Below, 6 T cell receptor beta chains from the same sample are listed, as sequenced in a study of somatic mutations in cytotoxic T cells in rheumatoid arthritis (TCRdb year 2017). The library relied on the immunoSEQ multiplex PCR assay. TCRdb took over this immuneACCESS table, retaining in-frame rearrangements with V and J assigned. Such tables are incomplete; in checked studies, under half of the missing clones stem from an unresolved V gene, and the remainder is unexplained. The sample table shows 16,000 or so clones, and around 80% are seen once. Roughly 4.9% of the sample is taken by the ten largest. The sequenced material came from CD8+ T cells sorted from blood. These receptors all stem from an adult with rheumatoid arthritis.

V is TRBV5-6 and J is TRBJ2-5; D is possibly TRBD1 or TRBD2 (5 bases each). The length of the CDR3 is 12 residues. Germline V gene lookup returns CDR1 SGHDT and CDR2 YYEEEE. Trimming took off 2 bases at V and 5 bases at J, with 7 bases between the two ends. CDR3 coding DNA: TGTGCCAGCAGCTTAGGGGAGGAGACCCAGTACTTC. This gives the protein CASSLGEETQYF.

The sample holds a few counts of this clone. Here the CDR3 DNA reads TGTGCCAGCAGTTCACAGGGGTACTACGAGCAGTACTTC. Translated: CASSSQGYYEQYF. This chain joins TRBV27 and TRBJ2-7; TRBD1 matches 7 bases. The CDR3 runs to 13 residues. Germline CDR1 and CDR2: MNHEY and SMNVEV (reference sequence). Trimming removed 4 bases from V and 3 bases from J; junction bases left unmatched: 3.

This clone was recorded only once. V gene TRBV19 combines with J gene TRBJ1-1; D might be TRBD1 (5 bases). The CDR3 contains 13 residues. CDR1 and CDR2 from the germline V gene are LNHDA and SQIVND (reference sequence). Trimming removed 3 bases from V and 10 bases from J, with 15 bases in between. This CDR3 reads CASSISQGGGAFF. The CDR3 coding sequence is TGTGCCAGTAGTATCTCTCAGGGCGGGGGAGCTTTCTTT.

The rearrangement joins TRBV7-8 to TRBJ2-5; a possible D gene is TRBD2 (6 bases). The CDR3 has 13 residues. Looked up from germline, CDR1 is SGHVS and CDR2 is FQNEAQ. Deletions cut 5 bases from V and 3 bases from J, with 10 bases between. This CDR3 reads CASSLGGEETQYF. In nucleotides, the CDR3 is TGTGCCAGCAGCCTGGGGGGAGAAGAGACCCAGTACTTC.

The chain combines TRBV6-1 with TRBJ2-7, with unresolved D. V was trimmed by 10 bases and J by 2 bases, leaving 12 bases between them. In germline, CDR1 is MNHNS, CDR2 SASEGT. The CDR3 is 12 residues long. CDR3 coding DNA: TGTGCCACCCTACCCTCTCCCTACGAGCAGTACTTC. Translated, it gives CATLPSPYEQYF.

V and J are TRBV19 and TRBJ2-7, with 9 positions matching TRBD2. The CDR3 is made up of 15 amino acids. Germline CDR1 and CDR2: LNHDA and SQIVND (reference sequence). J gave up 1 base and V 1 base, and 2 bases lay outside the gene matches. The CDR3 region is CASSIGGGASYEQYF. The CDR3 DNA follows: TGTGCCAGTAGTATAGGCGGGGGGGCTTCCTACGAGCAGTACTTC.